This paragraph covers one T cell receptor (beta chain) sequence. Its specificity is unknown. The data belong to a study of T cell clusters in autoimmune cytopenias. Points from the study as a whole: TRB repertoire shifts in secondary cytopenia and chronic lymphocytic leukemia mostly reflected lymphoma, not autoimmunity.

The CDR3 runs to 12 residues. Each sample's input was roughly 230 ng genomic DNA, about 38,000 genome equivalents. One tube held mixed TRB-A and TRB-B primer pools for touch-down PCR. From the multiplex PCR reads, TCRdb lists one entry per CDR3 protein and no DNA. The sample totals around 11,000 distinct CDR3 sequences. These data were also filed under a second study, of T cell repertoires in aging, cancer and after chemotherapy.

The receptor comes from a human donor in good health. Sequencing used peripheral blood. The genes are TRBV12-3 or TRBV12-4 and TRBJ2-7. CDR3: CASSLRHNEQYF.